The 26 T cell receptor beta chains reported below all come from one sample, sequenced in a study of cytomegalovirus exposure and HLA in healthy donors. Vbeta (60) and Jbeta (13) primers were used in the PCR. Data came from immunoSEQ multiplex PCR; TCRdb stores just in-frame clones and leaves some out. The repertoire shows some 110,000 clones; the top ten hold approximately 6.8%. Sequencing was carried out using PBMCs. The receptors were sampled from a man in his forties or fifties in good health and CMV-seropositive.

This chain links TRBV27 with TRBJ1-2; D unresolved. The V gene lost 5 bases and the J gene lost 4 bases, with 11 bases spanning the gap. Germline V lookup: CDR1 MNHEY, CDR2 SMNVEV (reference sequence). The CDR3 is made up of 13 amino acids. This CDR3 is CASSLAPTYGYTF. Written as DNA, the CDR3 is TGTGCCAGCAGTCTCGCGCCCACCTATGGCTACACCTTC.

The chain is built from TRBV5-1 and TRBJ2-3; 9 nucleotides line up with TRBD1. Germline V lookup: CDR1 SGHRS, CDR2 YFSETQ. The CDR3 length is 14 residues. Trimming removed 7 bases from V and 2 bases from J; junction bases left unmatched: 5. The CDR3 spells CASSTGGATDTQYF. In DNA, the CDR3 is TGCGCCAGCTCGACAGGGGGGGCCACAGATACGCAGTATTTT. Drawing the rest from reference TRBV5-1 and TRBJ2-3, the complete variable domain is KAGVTQTPRYLIKTRGQQVTLSCSPISGHRSVSWYQQTPGQGLQFLFEYFSETQRNKGNFPGRFSGRQFSNSRSEMNVSTLELGDSALYLCASSTGGATDTQYFGPGTRLTVL.

This rearrangement joins TRBV7-6 to TRBJ2-7, with TRBD2 matching 8 bases. The germline CDR1 and CDR2 sequences are SGHVS and FNYEAQ. There are 16 residues in the CDR3. Trimming removed 2 bases from V and 0 bases from J; junction bases left unmatched: 6. The CDR3 loop is CASSLQPGGISYEQYF. Written as DNA, the CDR3 is TGTGCCAGCAGCTTACAACCGGGGGGGATCTCCTACGAGCAGTACTTC.

Frequency places this clone as medium-sized. CDR3 nucleotide sequence: TGTGCCTATCCGGAACAGGCGATGGAGACCCAGTACTTC. This encodes CAYPEQAMETQYF. This rearrangement joins TRBV7-2 to TRBJ2-5; D is perhaps TRBD1 (5 bases). V shed 11 bases and J shed 5 bases, with 18 bases lying between them. The germline V gene has CDR1 SGHTA and CDR2 FQGNSA. The CDR3 is 13 residues long.

The rearrangement links TRBV5-4 to TRBJ1-2, with D unclear. From germline, CDR1 is SGHNT and CDR2 YYREEE (reference sequence). The CDR3 extends over 14 amino acids. V was shortened by 4 bases and J by 7 bases, with 17 bases between the two germline ends. The CDR3: CASSSYFSSSGYTF. In DNA, the CDR3 is TGTGCCAGCAGCAGTTACTTCTCGAGTTCTGGCTACACCTTC.

V gene TRBV5-6 combines with J gene TRBJ1-2; D possibly corresponds to TRBD1 (6 bases). The CDR3 has 12 residues. Germline lookup yields CDR1 SGHDT and CDR2 YYEEEE. V gave up 3 bases and J gave up 4 bases, with 7 bases separating them. The CDR3 nucleotides read TGTGCCAGCAGCTCGGACAGCTATGGCTACACCTTC. Amino acids: CASSSDSYGYTF. The variable domain in full, with the rest retrieved from reference TRBV5-6 and TRBJ1-2, is DAGVTQSPTHLIKTRGQQVTLRCSPKSGHDTVSWYQQALGQGPQFIFQYYEEEERQRGNFPDRFSGHQFPNYSSELNVNALLLGDSALYLCASSSDSYGYTFGSGTRLTVV.

V is TRBV19 and J is TRBJ1-4; 7 bases match TRBD1. The CDR3 runs 14 residues. Per germline, CDR1 LNHDA and CDR2 SQIVND (reference sequence). Trimming at V came to 5 bases and at J to 8 bases, leaving 8 bases not matched to a gene. CDR3 DNA: TGTGCCAGTAGTCGACAGGGAGGCGGCGAAAAACTGTTTTTT. Translated, it gives CASSRQGGGEKLFF.

V usage is TRBV15 and J usage is TRBJ2-7, with 8 nucleotides matching TRBD1. V lost 0 bases and J lost 6; bases outside the gene matches: 7. This CDR3 contains 15 residues. CDR1 and CDR2 from the germline V gene are LNHNV and YYDKDF (reference sequence). The CDR3 DNA is TGTGCCACCAGCAGAGACAGGGGGCGACTGTCCGAGCAGTACTTC. This codes for CATSRDRGRLSEQYF. Variable domain in full (rest from reference TRBV15 and TRBJ2-7): DAMVIQNPRYQVTQFGKPVTLSCSQTLNHNVMYWYQQKSSQAPKLLFHYYDKDFNNEADTPDNFQSRRPNTSFCFLDIRSPGLGDTAMYLCATSRDRGRLSEQYFGPGTRLTVT.

The J gene is TRBJ2-5, the V gene TRBV27, with D perhaps matching TRBD1 (6 bases). The V end lost 1 base, the J end lost 2 bases, and 17 bases lay between the germline ends. Germline CDR1 and CDR2: MNHEY and SMNVEV (reference sequence). There are 17 residues in the CDR3. CDR3 in DNA: TGTGCCAGCAGTTTATTTATGGGACACGGTTCTCAAGAGACCCAGTACTTC. This encodes CASSLFMGHGSQETQYF.

The gene calls are TRBV28 and TRBJ2-7, with 7 bases identical to TRBD2. The CDR3 length is 15 residues. Germline lookup yields CDR1 MDHEN and CDR2 SYDVKM. Trimming took 1 base from V and 4 from J; bases not matched to a gene: 7. The CDR3 DNA reads as TGTGCCAGCAGTTTATCTGGCGGGAGAAGTTACGAGCAGTACTTC. This encodes CASSLSGGRSYEQYF.

The V gene is TRBV9, the J gene TRBJ1-1, with D possibly being TRBD1 (6 bases). Germline V lookup: CDR1 SGDLS, CDR2 YYNGEE. Between the trimmed V and J ends, which lost 0 bases and 5 bases, there was a span of 20 bases. This CDR3 has 17 residues. The chain's CDR3 is CASSVVMAGDVWTEAFF. CDR3 bases: TGTGCCAGCAGCGTAGTAATGGCAGGGGATGTGTGGACTGAAGCTTTCTTT. Variable domain in full (rest from reference TRBV9 and TRBJ1-1): DSGVTQTPKHLITATGQRVTLRCSPRSGDLSVYWYQQSLDQGLQFLIQYYNGEERAKGNILERFSAQQFPDLHSELNLSSLELGDSALYFCASSVVMAGDVWTEAFFGQGTRLTVV.

V gene TRBV30 combines with J gene TRBJ1-5; D is perhaps TRBD1 (5 bases). In germline, CDR1 is GTSNPN, CDR2 SVGIG (reference sequence). This CDR3 region has 13 residues. Trimming took off 2 bases at V and 6 bases at J, with 11 bases between the two ends. The CDR3 DNA sequence: TGTGCCTGGAGTTTGGGGGGTGCTCAGCCCCAGCATTTT. Translated, it gives CAWSLGGAQPQHF. The variable domain in full, completed from reference TRBV30 and TRBJ1-5, reads SQTIHQWPATLVQPVGSPLSLECTVEGTSNPNLYWYRQAAGRGLQLLFYSVGIGQISSEVPQNLSASRPQDRQFILSSKKLLLSDSGFYLCAWSLGGAQPQHFGDGTRLSIL.

The rearrangement uses TRBV5-6 and TRBJ2-3; the match to TRBD1 covers 8 bases. Germline CDR1 is SGHDT and CDR2 is YYEEEE. The CDR3 covers 15 residues. Trimming cost V 4 bases and J 1 base; bases outside gene matches: 5. The CDR3 bases are TGTGCCAGCAGCAGGACAGGGCTGGGCACAGATACGCAGTATTTT. It encodes CASSRTGLGTDTQYF.

The J gene is TRBJ1-2, the V gene TRBV6-1; D might be TRBD1 (5 bases). Trimming took 1 base from V and 4 from J, leaving 16 bases between them. The CDR3 length is 16 residues. Germline assignment: CDR1 MNHNS and CDR2 SASEGT. The CDR3 protein is CASSEERGRMFYGYTF. The CDR3 region has the DNA TGTGCCAGCAGTGAAGAGCGGGGACGGATGTTCTATGGCTACACCTTC.

The V gene is TRBV9, the J gene TRBJ2-1; 8 bases agree with TRBD2. CDR3 length: 15 amino acids. Trimming at V came to 3 bases and at J to 0 bases, leaving 2 bases not matched to a gene. The V gene's germline CDR1 is SGDLS and CDR2 YYNGEE. This CDR3 is CASSESGGSYNEQFF. For the CDR3, the DNA is TGTGCCAGCAGCGAAAGCGGGGGCTCCTACAATGAGCAGTTCTTC. Filled out from reference TRBV9 and TRBJ2-1, the complete variable domain reads DSGVTQTPKHLITATGQRVTLRCSPRSGDLSVYWYQQSLDQGLQFLIQYYNGEERAKGNILERFSAQQFPDLHSELNLSSLELGDSALYFCASSESGGSYNEQFFGPGTRLTVL.

J is TRBJ2-1 and V is TRBV5-1; 10 nucleotides agree with TRBD2. In germline, CDR1 is SGHRS, CDR2 YFSETQ. J lost 7 bases, V lost 5 bases, and 3 bases had no gene match. The CDR3 covers 13 residues. CDR3 sequence: CASRAGGHNEQFF. The CDR3 region has the DNA TGCGCCAGCAGAGCGGGAGGGCATAATGAGCAGTTCTTC.

The V and J genes are TRBV5-1 and TRBJ1-1, with TRBD1 identical over 10 bases. The length of the CDR3 is 15 residues. Trimming took 0 bases from V and 4 from J; bases not matched to a gene: 3. Germline V gene sequence: CDR1 SGHRS, CDR2 YFSETQ. The CDR3, as DNA: TGCGCCAGCAGCTTGGGGACAGGGGGGGGCACTGAAGCTTTCTTT. It codes for CASSLGTGGGTEAFF.

The genes are TRBV19 and TRBJ1-5; D call uncertain. V was pared by 4 bases and J by 2 bases, with 21 bases between. The CDR3 extends over 18 amino acids. Germline V CDR1 and CDR2: LNHDA, SQIVND (reference sequence). The DNA for the CDR3 is TGTGCCAGTAGTACCCCCTCGTACCCCGGGAGAGGCAATCAGCCCCAGCATTTT. The encoded protein is CASSTPSYPGRGNQPQHF.

The chain joins TRBV10-2 to TRBJ2-7; 7 nucleotides align to TRBD2. Trimming removed 10 bases from V and 2 bases from J; junction bases left unmatched: 8. The V gene's germline CDR1 is WSHSY and CDR2 SAAADI. The CDR3 spans 13 residues. The CDR3 DNA follows: TGCGCCAACTTGGGAGGGGACCCCTACGAGCAGTACTTC. Protein: CANLGGDPYEQYF.

The V and J genes are TRBV4-2 and TRBJ1-1; 7 bases agree with TRBD1. Germline CDR1 is LGHNA and CDR2 is YNFKEQ. The CDR3 is 15 residues long. Trimming removed 5 bases from V and 0 bases from J; junction bases left unmatched: 6. The CDR3 protein is CASSDRDSLNTEAFF. The CDR3 bases are TGTGCCAGCAGCGACCGGGACAGTCTGAACACTGAAGCTTTCTTT.

The chain uses TRBV14 and TRBJ1-1, with 11 bases identical to TRBD1. V gave up 0 bases and J gave up 2 bases; unmatched junction bases: 8. Germline CDR1 reads SGHDN; CDR2 reads FVKESK. There are 18 residues in the CDR3. The CDR3 spells CASSQESGTGGRNTEAFF. DNA for the CDR3: TGTGCCAGCAGCCAAGAGTCCGGGACAGGGGGTCGAAACACTGAAGCTTTCTTT.

The V gene is TRBV6-6, the J gene TRBJ1-1; 7 bases map to TRBD1. V lost 2 bases to trimming and J lost 2 bases; unmatched junction nucleotides: 8. The germline CDR1 and CDR2 sequences are MNHNY and SVGAGI (reference sequence). This CDR3 is built from 16 residues. The CDR3 region is CASSYQPGTVNTEAFF. The CDR3 DNA reads as TGTGCCAGCAGTTACCAGCCCGGGACAGTTAACACTGAAGCTTTCTTT.

The chain is built from TRBV27 and TRBJ1-1, with a tentative D call TRBD1 (6 bases). The CDR3 sequence is 13 residues long. Germline assignment: CDR1 MNHEY and CDR2 SMNVEV (reference sequence). V was trimmed by 6 bases and J by 11 bases, leaving 19 bases between them. CDR3 residues: CASRLQGVDGAFF. In nucleotides, the CDR3 is TGTGCCAGCAGACTACAGGGAGTGGATGGGGCTTTCTTT.

CDR3 region: CASSKDRAGELFF. In nucleotides, the CDR3 is TGTGCCAGCAGCAAGGACAGGGCCGGGGAGCTGTTTTTT. This chain links TRBV5-6 with TRBJ2-2; 8 positions agree with TRBD1. Germline loops: CDR1 SGHDT, CDR2 YYEEEE. V lost 4 bases, J lost 6 bases, and 2 bases stayed unmatched. CDR3 length: 13 residues.

V gene TRBV4-1 combines with J gene TRBJ2-7; TRBD1 might be the D (6 bases). The CDR3 is made up of 14 amino acids. Trimming shortened V by 3 bases and J by 4 bases, and 13 bases separated the two germline ends. CDR1 is MGHRA, CDR2 YSYEKL, per germline. The DNA of the CDR3 is TGCGCCAGCAGCCAGGGGGACAACCCTTACGAGCAGTACTTC. Its translation is CASSQGDNPYEQYF.

The chain carries TRBV19 and TRBJ2-2; 13 bases are a match to TRBD2. Trimming took 6 bases from V and 2 from J; bases not matched to a gene: 3. The CDR3 consists of 16 residues. Germline V gene lookup returns CDR1 LNHDA and CDR2 SQIVND (reference sequence). The CDR3 DNA follows: TGTGCCAGTAGGGGACTAGCGGGACTCAACACCGGGGAGCTGTTTTTT. Protein sequence: CASRGLAGLNTGELFF.